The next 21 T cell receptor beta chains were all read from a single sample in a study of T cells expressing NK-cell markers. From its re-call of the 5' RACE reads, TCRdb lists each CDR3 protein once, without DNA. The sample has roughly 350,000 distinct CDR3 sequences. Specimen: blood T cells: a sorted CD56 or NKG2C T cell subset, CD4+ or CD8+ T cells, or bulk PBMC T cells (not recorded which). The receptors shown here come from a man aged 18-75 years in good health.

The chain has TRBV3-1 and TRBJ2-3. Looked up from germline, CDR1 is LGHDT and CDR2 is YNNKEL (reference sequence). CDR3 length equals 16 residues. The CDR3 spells CASSQGVGYYTDTQYF.

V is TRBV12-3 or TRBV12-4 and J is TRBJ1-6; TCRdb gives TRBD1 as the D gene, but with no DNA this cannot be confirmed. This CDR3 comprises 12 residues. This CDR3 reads CASSKTESPLHF.

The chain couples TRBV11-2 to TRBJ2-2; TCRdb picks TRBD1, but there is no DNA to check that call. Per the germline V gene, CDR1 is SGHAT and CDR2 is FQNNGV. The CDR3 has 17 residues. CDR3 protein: CASSLGGGQGGTGELFF.

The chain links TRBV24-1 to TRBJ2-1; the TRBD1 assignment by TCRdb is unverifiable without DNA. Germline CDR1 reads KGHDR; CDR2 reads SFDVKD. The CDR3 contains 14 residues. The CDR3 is CATRGRAGTREQFF.

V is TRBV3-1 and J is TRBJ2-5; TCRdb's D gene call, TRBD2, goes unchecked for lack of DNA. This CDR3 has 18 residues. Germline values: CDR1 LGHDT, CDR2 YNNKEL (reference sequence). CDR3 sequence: CASSPTSFGLAGQETQYF.

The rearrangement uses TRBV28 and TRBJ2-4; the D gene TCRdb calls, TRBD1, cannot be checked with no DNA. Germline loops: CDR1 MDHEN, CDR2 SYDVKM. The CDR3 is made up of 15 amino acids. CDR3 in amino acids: CASSMAGTGKNIQYF.

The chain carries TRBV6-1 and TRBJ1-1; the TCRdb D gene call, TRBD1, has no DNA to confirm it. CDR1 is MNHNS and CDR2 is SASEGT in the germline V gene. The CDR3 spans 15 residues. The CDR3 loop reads CASSTGQGANTEAFF.

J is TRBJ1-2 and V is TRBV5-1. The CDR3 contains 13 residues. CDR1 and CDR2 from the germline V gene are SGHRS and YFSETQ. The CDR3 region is CASSSTNRGGYTF. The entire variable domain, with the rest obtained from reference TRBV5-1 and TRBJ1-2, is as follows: KAGVTQTPRYLIKTRGQQVTLSCSPISGHRSVSWYQQTPGQGLQFLFEYFSETQRNKGNFPGRFSGRQFSNSRSEMNVSTLELGDSALYLCASSSTNRGGYTFGSGTRLTVV.

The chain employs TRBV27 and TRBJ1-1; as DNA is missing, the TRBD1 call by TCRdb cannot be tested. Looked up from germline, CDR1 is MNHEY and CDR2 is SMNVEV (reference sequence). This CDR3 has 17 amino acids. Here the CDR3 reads CASSWPPNRRWSAEAFF.

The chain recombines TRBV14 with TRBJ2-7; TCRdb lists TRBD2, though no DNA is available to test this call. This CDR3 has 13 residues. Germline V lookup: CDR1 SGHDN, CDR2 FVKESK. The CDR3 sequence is CASSAGLGYEQYF. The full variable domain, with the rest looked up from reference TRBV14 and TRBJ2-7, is EAGVTQFPSHSVIEKGQTVTLRCDPISGHDNLYWYRRVMGKEIKFLLHFVKESKQDESGMPNNRFLAERTGGTYSTLKVQPAELEDSGVYFCASSAGLGYEQYFGPGTRLTVT.

CDR3 sequence reads: CASSARTSSGNTIYF. The V and J genes are TRBV18 and TRBJ1-3. Per germline, CDR1 KGHSH and CDR2 LQKENI. The CDR3 has 15 residues.

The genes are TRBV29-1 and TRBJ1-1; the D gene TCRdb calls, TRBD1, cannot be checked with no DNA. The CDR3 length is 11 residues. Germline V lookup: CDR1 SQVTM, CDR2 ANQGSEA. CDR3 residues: CSVVWTFEAFF.

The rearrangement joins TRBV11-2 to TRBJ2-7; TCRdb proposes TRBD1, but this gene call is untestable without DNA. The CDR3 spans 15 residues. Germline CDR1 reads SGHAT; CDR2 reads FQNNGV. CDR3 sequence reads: CASSPRQGPQVEQYF.

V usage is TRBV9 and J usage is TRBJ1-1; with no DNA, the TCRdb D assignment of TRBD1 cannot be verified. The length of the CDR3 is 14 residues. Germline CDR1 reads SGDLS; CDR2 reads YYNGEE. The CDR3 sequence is CASSVQTENTEAFF.

CDR3 residues: CAWSVGSGGTDTQYF. The V and J genes are TRBV30 and TRBJ2-3; TCRdb's assignment of TRBD2 cannot be checked, as there is no DNA. This CDR3 is built from 15 residues. Germline CDR1 is GTSNPN and CDR2 is SVGIG (reference sequence). The variable domain in full, with the rest retrieved from reference TRBV30 and TRBJ2-3, is SQTIHQWPATLVQPVGSPLSLECTVEGTSNPNLYWYRQAAGRGLQLLFYSVGIGQISSEVPQNLSASRPQDRQFILSSKKLLLSDSGFYLCAWSVGSGGTDTQYFGPGTRLTVL.

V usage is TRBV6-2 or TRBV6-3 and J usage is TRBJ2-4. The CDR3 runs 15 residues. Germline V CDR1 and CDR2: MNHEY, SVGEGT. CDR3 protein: CASSSWGREKNIQYF.

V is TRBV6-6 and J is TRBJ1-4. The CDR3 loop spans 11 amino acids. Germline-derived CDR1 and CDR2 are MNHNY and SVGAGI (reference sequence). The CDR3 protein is CASRGNEKLFF.

The CDR3 region is CASREMAGAPYEQYF. The chain links TRBV19 to TRBJ2-7; TCRdb's D call of TRBD1 is untestable without DNA. CDR1 is LNHDA and CDR2 is SQIVND in the germline V gene (reference sequence). This CDR3 region has 15 residues.

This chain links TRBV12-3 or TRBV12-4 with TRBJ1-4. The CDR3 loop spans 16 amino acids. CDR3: CASSLGQAPTNEKLFF.

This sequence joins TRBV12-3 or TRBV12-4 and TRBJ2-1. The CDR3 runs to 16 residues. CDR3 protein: CASNSWWQGSYNEQFF.

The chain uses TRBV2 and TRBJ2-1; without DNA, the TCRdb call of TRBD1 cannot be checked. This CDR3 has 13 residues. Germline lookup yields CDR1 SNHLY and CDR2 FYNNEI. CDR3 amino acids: CASNRESYNEQFF.